Listed here are 29 T cell receptor beta chains from one sample, sequenced in a study of blood T cell repertoires in COVID-19. TCRdb's copy holds only in-frame clones and misses some; the assay was immunoSEQ multiplex PCR. The sample shows nearly 350,000 clones, 88% of them seen only once. Sequences were obtained from peripheral blood. These receptors were taken from a woman aged 70-85 years with COVID-19, enrolled during active disease.

The chain recombines TRBV7-2 with TRBJ2-7; D may be TRBD2 (6 bases). V was shortened by 2 bases and J by 4 bases, with 15 bases between the two germline ends. CDR3 length: 15 residues. Germline V gene lookup returns CDR1 SGHTA and CDR2 FQGNSA. The CDR3 coding sequence is TGTGCCAGCAGCTTACGGAGCATTGGGAGGTACGAGCAGTACTTC. Translation: CASSLRSIGRYEQYF. The variable domain in full, completed from reference TRBV7-2 and TRBJ2-7, reads GAGVSQSPSNKVTEKGKDVELRCDPISGHTALYWYRQSLGQGLEFLIYFQGNSAPDKSGLPSDRFSAERTGGSVSTLTIQRTQQEDSAVYLCASSLRSIGRYEQYFGPGTRLTVT.

This chain connects TRBV3-1 (or the pseudogene TRBV3-2) to TRBJ2-7; TRBD1 matches at 7 bases. The CDR3 has 15 amino acids. CDR1 is LGHDT and CDR2 is YNNKEL in the germline V gene (reference sequence). The V segment lost 2 bases and the J segment 7 bases; nucleotides outside the gene matches: 11. The CDR3 nucleotides read TGTGCCAGCAGCCAACAAGGGACAGTAGCTAAAGAGCAGTACTTC. This sequence encodes CASSQQGTVAKEQYF.

This clone has only one observation. The rearrangement joins TRBV19 to TRBJ1-2; 7 positions match TRBD1. Trimming took 7 bases from V and 4 from J; bases not matched to a gene: 18. The CDR3 spans 17 residues. Germline V gene data show CDR1 as LNHDA and CDR2 as SQIVND (reference sequence). The CDR3 nucleotides read TGTGCCAGTACTTATAGCGGGACAGCCGCTGTAATCTATGGCTACACCTTC. Translating it yields CASTYSGTAAVIYGYTF.

The J gene is TRBJ2-7, the V gene TRBV28, with a weak D call TRBD1 (7 bases). The length of the CDR3 is 14 residues. The V end was cut by 2 bases, the J end by 2 bases, with 10 bases between. CDR1 MDHEN and CDR2 SYDVKM come from the germline V gene. CDR3 residues: CASSLAGQPYEQYF. The CDR3 nucleotides read TGTGCCAGCAGTTTAGCGGGACAGCCCTACGAGCAGTACTTC.

V usage is TRBV3-1 (or the pseudogene TRBV3-2) and J usage is TRBJ1-6, with a weak D call TRBD1 (5 bases). V gave up 4 bases and J gave up 11 bases, with 15 bases separating them. CDR1 is LGHDT and CDR2 is YNNKEL in the germline V gene (reference sequence). The CDR3 has 14 residues. DNA for the CDR3: TGTGCCAGCAGCCTCCAGGGAAAGGTGACACCCCTCCACTTT. This codes for CASSLQGKVTPLHF.

The chain joins TRBV18 to TRBJ1-1; D is unresolved. The CDR3 extends over 10 amino acids. CDR1 is KGHSH, CDR2 LQKENI, per germline. Trimming shortened V by 11 bases and J by 5 bases, and 9 bases separated the two germline ends. CDR3 coding DNA: TGTGCCCCGGGTTGGACTGAAGCTTTCTTT. It codes for CAPGWTEAFF.

V and J are TRBV7-9 and TRBJ1-2; 11 bases match TRBD1. From germline, CDR1 is SEHNR and CDR2 FQNEAQ (reference sequence). V shed 5 bases, J shed 4 bases, and the junction held 6 bases outside the gene matches. This CDR3 spans 15 amino acids. The CDR3 protein is CASSPSDRGLYGYTF. The CDR3 DNA reads TGTGCCAGCAGCCCTTCGGACAGGGGGCTCTATGGCTACACCTTC. Based on the CDR3 plus reference TRBV7-9 and TRBJ1-2, the full variable domain is DTGVSQNPRHKITKRGQNVTFRCDPISEHNRLYWYRQTLGQGPEFLTYFQNEAQLEKSRLLSDRFSAERPKGSFSTLEIQRTEQGDSAMYLCASSPSDRGLYGYTFGSGTRLTVV.

The V gene is TRBV3-1 (or the pseudogene TRBV3-2), the J gene TRBJ2-5, with a possible D match to TRBD1 (6 bases). V was cut by 5 bases and J by 4 bases, with 17 bases left in between. CDR3 length: 15 residues. Germline values: CDR1 LGHDT, CDR2 YNNKEL (reference sequence). This CDR3 is CASSTRTVNLETQYF. The CDR3 DNA is TGTGCCAGCAGCACGAGGACAGTAAATCTAGAGACCCAGTACTTC.

The CDR3, as DNA: TGCGCCAGCAGCTACCTCCGGGGACATGATACGCAGTATTTT. The encoded protein is CASSYLRGHDTQYF. This chain uses TRBV5-1 with TRBJ2-3; TRBD1 might be the D (6 bases). With 3 bases removed from V and 6 bases from J, the gap between germline ends came to 14 bases. The CDR3 has 14 residues. Per germline, CDR1 SGHRS and CDR2 YFSETQ.

The V gene is TRBV12-3 or TRBV12-4, the J gene TRBJ1-5; D gene ambiguous. V gave up 3 bases and J gave up 4 bases, with 7 bases separating them. CDR3 length equals 13 residues. DNA of the CDR3: TGTGCCAGCAGTTTTCCGGGGAATCAGCCCCAGCATTTT. Its translation: CASSFPGNQPQHF.

The chain has TRBV27 and TRBJ1-2; 9 positions agree with TRBD1. The V gene end was trimmed by 3 bases and the J gene end by 8 bases; junction bases not matched to a gene: 4. In germline, CDR1 is MNHEY, CDR2 SMNVEV (reference sequence). This CDR3 is 13 amino acids long. In nucleotides, the CDR3 is TGTGCCAGCAGTTTCGGGACAGGGTTAGGCTACACCTTC. Protein: CASSFGTGLGYTF.

The chain uses TRBV5-1 and TRBJ2-7; D is uncertain. The CDR3 runs 14 residues. V lost 0 bases and J 4 bases, leaving 11 bases between the germline ends. The V gene's germline CDR1 is SGHRS and CDR2 YFSETQ. The CDR3 sequence: CASSLAAVDYEQYF. CDR3 sequence (DNA): TGCGCCAGCAGCTTGGCGGCGGTGGATTACGAGCAGTACTTC.

This chain links TRBV6-5 with TRBJ2-6; D remains ambiguous. The V gene's germline CDR1 is MNHEY and CDR2 SVGAGI. This CDR3 comprises 15 residues. Trimming left V 6 bases short and J 4 bases short, with 13 bases between. CDR3 sequence (DNA): TGTGCCAGCAGACAGCCTATATCCGGGGCCAACGTCCTGACTTTC. Protein: CASRQPISGANVLTF.

The CDR3 DNA reads TGTGCCAGCGCTAGACAGGGGTTGGCCACTGAAGCTTTCTTT. It translates to CASARQGLATEAFF. The chain links TRBV2 to TRBJ1-1; TRBD1 matches at 8 bases. Germline loops: CDR1 SNHLY, CDR2 FYNNEI. The CDR3 is made up of 14 amino acids. V shed 8 bases and J 4 bases; nucleotides not matched to a gene: 9.

V and J are TRBV7-3 and TRBJ1-5; D gene uncertain. The CDR3 covers 14 residues. V gave up 5 bases and J gave up 5 bases, with 13 bases separating them. Germline values: CDR1 SGHTA, CDR2 FQGTGA. As DNA, the CDR3 is TGTGCCAGCAGCCTTGATGGGCGGGATCAGCCCCAGCATTTT. Translated: CASSLDGRDQPQHF.

CDR3 sequence: CASGGTSGGRDTQYF. CDR3 in DNA: TGTGCCAGCGGCGGGACTAGCGGGGGGAGGGATACGCAGTATTTT. The chain couples TRBV2 to TRBJ2-3, with 15 bases matching TRBD2. There are 15 residues in the CDR3. Germline CDR1 is SNHLY and CDR2 is FYNNEI. Trimming cost V 8 bases and J 6 bases; bases outside gene matches: 6.

V usage is TRBV30 and J usage is TRBJ2-2; D may be TRBD1 (5 bases). V lost 1 base and J 5 bases, leaving 8 bases between the germline ends. CDR1 is GTSNPN, CDR2 SVGIG, per germline (reference sequence). This CDR3 has 13 residues. The CDR3 region has the DNA TGTGCCTGGAGTGGTAGGGGTACCGGGGAGCTGTTTTTT. As protein: CAWSGRGTGELFF.

The chain uses TRBV6-6 and TRBJ1-1; 8 nucleotides match TRBD1. The CDR3 sequence is 17 residues long. Germline V gene sequence: CDR1 MNHNY, CDR2 SVGAGI (reference sequence). Germline trimming cut 5 bases from V and 1 base from J; bases unmatched to any gene: 12. In nucleotides, the CDR3 is TGTGCCAGCAGTCGTTCTAGACAGCAGGGGGCGAACACTGAAGCTTTCTTT. Translation: CASSRSRQQGANTEAFF.

The chain has TRBV28 and TRBJ1-5; 7 bases align to TRBD1. V was clipped by 6 bases and J by 5 bases; unmatched bases: 13. The CDR3 runs to 16 residues. Germline CDR1 reads MDHEN; CDR2 reads SYDVKM. The chain's CDR3 is CASSPNRDSRDQPQHF. The CDR3 region has the DNA TGTGCCAGCAGCCCAAACCGGGACAGCCGGGATCAGCCCCAGCATTTT.

The chain joins TRBV7-9 to TRBJ1-6; D is perhaps TRBD1 (5 bases). The CDR3 contains 12 residues. Germline V CDR1 and CDR2: SEHNR, FQNEAQ (reference sequence). V lost 7 bases, J lost 5 bases, and 6 bases lay in between. The CDR3 DNA reads as TGTGCCAGCAAGGGGAATAATTCACCCCTCCACTTT. This encodes CASKGNNSPLHF.

The chain is built from TRBV4-3 and TRBJ2-1, with D maybe TRBD2 (5 bases). CDR3 length: 19 residues. Germline assignment: CDR1 LGHNA and CDR2 YSLEER. Trimming took 0 bases from V and 4 from J, leaving 22 bases between them. The CDR3 is CASSQDMGRQLRTYNEQFF. CDR3 DNA sequence: TGCGCCAGCAGCCAAGATATGGGTCGGCAGCTAAGGACTTACAATGAGCAGTTCTTC.

The chain is built from TRBV18 and TRBJ2-7; tentative D call: TRBD1 (6 bases). This CDR3 region has 14 residues. Germline V gene sequence: CDR1 KGHSH, CDR2 LQKENI. V was cut by 6 bases and J by 6 bases, with 18 bases left in between. The DNA for the CDR3 is TGTGCCAGCTCGCCTCAACAGGGTTCGTTCGAGCAGTACTTC. As protein: CASSPQQGSFEQYF. Full variable domain (remainder filled in from reference TRBV18 and TRBJ2-7): NAGVMQNPRHLVRRRGQEARLRCSPMKGHSHVYWYRQLPEEGLKFMVYLQKENIIDESGMPKERFSAEFPKEGPSILRIQQVVRGDSAAYFCASSPQQGSFEQYFGPGTRLTVT.

The chain uses TRBV3-1 (or the pseudogene TRBV3-2) and TRBJ2-2; perhaps TRBD2 as D (5 bases). V lost 0 bases and J lost 2, with 16 bases in between. CDR1 is LGHDT, CDR2 YNNKEL, per germline (reference sequence). This CDR3 comprises 18 residues. CDR3 DNA: TGTGCCAGCAGCCAAGATGGAGGAGCCGCCCTAAACACCGGGGAGCTGTTTTTT. As protein: CASSQDGGAALNTGELFF.

This chain connects TRBV4-3 to TRBJ1-4; no clear D. This CDR3 spans 16 amino acids. Trimming shortened V by 0 bases and J by 3 bases, and 11 bases separated the two germline ends. Germline CDR1 reads LGHNA; CDR2 reads YSLEER. DNA of the CDR3: TGCGCCAGCAGCCAAGATTACCCTCGGGCTAATGAAAAACTGTTTTTT. Protein: CASSQDYPRANEKLFF.

V and J are TRBV25-1 and TRBJ1-4; 9 bases agree with TRBD1. V dropped 4 bases and J dropped 3; count of bases not matched to a gene: 3. Looked up from germline, CDR1 is MGHDK and CDR2 is SYGVNS. There are 15 residues in the CDR3. The CDR3 is CASSVQGAANEKLFF. The CDR3 bases are TGTGCCAGCAGTGTACAGGGGGCAGCTAATGAAAAACTGTTTTTT.

The J gene is TRBJ1-1, the V gene TRBV2, with D possibly being TRBD1 (6 bases). The CDR3 has 13 residues. Between the trimmed V and J ends, which lost 10 bases and 1 base, there was a span of 13 bases. CDR1 and CDR2 (germline): SNHLY, FYNNEI. DNA for the CDR3: TGTGCCAACGCCGGGGGGCAGAACACTGAAGCTTTCTTT. Protein product: CANAGGQNTEAFF.

About this clone: The sample has other DNA sequences that encode this CDR3 too. The rearrangement uses TRBV12-3 or TRBV12-4 and TRBJ1-2; 7 nucleotides match TRBD1. Trimming at V came to 6 bases and at J to 5 bases, leaving 3 bases not matched to a gene. CDR3 size: 12 residues. In DNA form, the CDR3 reads TGTGCCAGCAGCTCGACAGGGTATGGCTACACCTTC. Protein: CASSSTGYGYTF.

The chain is built from TRBV28 and TRBJ1-6; 7 bases fit TRBD1. Germline V gene data show CDR1 as MDHEN and CDR2 as SYDVKM. The CDR3 has 15 residues. V dropped 5 bases and J dropped 7; count of bases not matched to a gene: 8. The CDR3 DNA follows: TGTGCCAGCAGTCCCCGGACAGGTTGGAATTCACCCCTCCACTTT. It encodes CASSPRTGWNSPLHF.

The J gene is TRBJ2-4, the V gene TRBV25-1; D is perhaps TRBD1 (6 bases). Looked up from germline, CDR1 is MGHDK and CDR2 is SYGVNS. The length of the CDR3 is 15 residues. Trimming took 3 bases from V and 3 from J, leaving 12 bases between them. CDR3 amino acids: CASSEGQWDKNIQYF. DNA for the CDR3: TGTGCCAGCAGTGAGGGACAATGGGACAAAAACATTCAGTACTTC.